Included here is one TCR beta chain sequence, with context. The sample originates from a study of human T cells and chemical hapten exposure. Study background: All patients underwent weekly scalp dosing with diphenylcyclopropenone for the full approximately 25-week study.

In the authors' methods: Sample TCR counts, which ranged from 23,224 to 690,600, had a median of approximately 100,000. Each CDR3 protein gets one entry after TCRdb re-called the RACE reads with MiXCR. The V and J calls, along with clone size, are taken from TCRdb and not from the paper's own processing. This sample has about 84,000 distinct CDR3 sequences, with roughly a tenth found just once. The time point is: patch test 3, about 24 weeks after DPC sensitization. The treatment: therapeutic diphenylcyclopropenone sensitization with weekly scalp DPC. Trimming took off 2 bases at V and 2 bases at J, with 7 bases between the two ends. Germline lookup yields CDR1 SQVTM and CDR2 ANQGSEA. This CDR3 contains 12 residues.

This sequence joins TRBV29-1 and TRBJ2-7; possibly TRBD1 for D (5 bases). This receptor was identified in a woman aged 50 to 60 with alopecia areata. Some clones in this sample may be carry-over from other donors' samples. Specimen: whole blood, collected in connection with sensitization to the hapten diphenylcyclopropenone (DPC). The CDR3 DNA reads TGCAGCGTTGAAAAAGGGGCCTACGAGCAGTACTTC. It encodes CSVEKGAYEQYF.